This entry features one TCR beta chain sequence. A sample-barcoded 5' primer and a J-beta primer mix were used in a second PCR of about 6 to 11 cycles. TCRdb passed the 5' RACE reads through MiXCR, listing each CDR3 protein once. This table holds about 900,000 distinct CDR3 sequences, around 48% found once. This sample stems from a study of blood T cells in healthy people across ages. In the study overall: There was about one barcoded beta molecule captured by template switching per two T cells.

With V trimmed by 0 bases and J by 2 bases, 7 bases remained unmatched. CDR3 length: 16 amino acids. CDR1 and CDR2 (germline): LGHDT, YNNKEL (reference sequence). The chain is built from TRBV3-1 and TRBJ2-7, with 7 nucleotides matching TRBD1. This receptor was obtained from a man under 40 in good health. The source material was blood. The CDR3 loop reads CASSQEVTGKPYEQYF. The DNA for the CDR3 is TGTGCCAGCAGCCAAGAAGTGACAGGGAAGCCCTACGAGCAGTACTTC.